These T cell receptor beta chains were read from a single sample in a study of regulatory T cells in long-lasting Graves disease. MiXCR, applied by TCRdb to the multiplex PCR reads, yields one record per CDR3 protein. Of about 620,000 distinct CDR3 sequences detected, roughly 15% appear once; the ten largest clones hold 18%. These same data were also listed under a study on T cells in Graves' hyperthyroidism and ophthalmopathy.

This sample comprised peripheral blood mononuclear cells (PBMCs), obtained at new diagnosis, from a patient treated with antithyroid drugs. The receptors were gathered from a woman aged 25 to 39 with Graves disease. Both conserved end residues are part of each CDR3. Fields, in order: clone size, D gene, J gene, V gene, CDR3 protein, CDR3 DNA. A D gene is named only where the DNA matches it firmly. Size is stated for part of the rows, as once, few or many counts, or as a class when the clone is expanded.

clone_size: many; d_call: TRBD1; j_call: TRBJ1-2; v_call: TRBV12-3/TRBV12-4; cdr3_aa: CASSEIDREHYGYTF; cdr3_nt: TGTGCCAGCAGCGAAATTGACAGGGAGCACTATGGCTACACCTTC
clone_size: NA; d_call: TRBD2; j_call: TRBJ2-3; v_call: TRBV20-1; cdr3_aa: CSAAGSGRGTDTQYF; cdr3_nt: TGCAGTGCTGCGGGTAGCGGGAGGGGCACAGATACGCAGTATTTT
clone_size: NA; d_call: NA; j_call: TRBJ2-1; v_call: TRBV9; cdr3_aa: CASSAGHGYNEQFF; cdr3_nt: TGTGCCAGCAGCGCCGGACACGGCTACAATGAGCAGTTCTTC
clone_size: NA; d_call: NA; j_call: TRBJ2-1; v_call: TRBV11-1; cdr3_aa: CASSSISGLSYNEQFF; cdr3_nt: TGTGCCAGCAGCTCAATTAGCGGACTATCCTACAATGAGCAGTTCTTC
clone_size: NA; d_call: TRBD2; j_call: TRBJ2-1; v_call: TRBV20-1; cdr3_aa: CSALSGRAGDEQFF; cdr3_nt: TGCAGTGCTCTTAGCGGGAGGGCGGGGGATGAGCAGTTCTTC
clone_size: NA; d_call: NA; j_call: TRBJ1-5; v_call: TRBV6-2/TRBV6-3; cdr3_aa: CASRSRFVDNQPQHF; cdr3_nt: TGTGCCAGCAGGAGTCGGTTCGTAGACAATCAGCCCCAGCATTTT
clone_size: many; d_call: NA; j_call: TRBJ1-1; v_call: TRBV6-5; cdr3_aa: CASSYSKGGEAFF; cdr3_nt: TGTGCCAGCAGTTACTCGAAAGGGGGTGAAGCTTTCTTT
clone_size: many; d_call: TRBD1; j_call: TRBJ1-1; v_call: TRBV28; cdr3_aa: CASSPGGGYTEAFF; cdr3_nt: TGTGCCAGCAGTCCGGGAGGGGGCTACACTGAAGCTTTCTTT
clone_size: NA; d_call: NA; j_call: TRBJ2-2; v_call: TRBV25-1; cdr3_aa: CASSEFSALELFF; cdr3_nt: TGTGCCAGCAGTGAATTCTCGGCGTTGGAGCTGTTTTTT
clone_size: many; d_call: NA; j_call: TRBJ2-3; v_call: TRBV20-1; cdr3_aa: CSAQENTQYF; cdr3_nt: TGCAGTGCTCAAGAGAATACGCAGTATTTT
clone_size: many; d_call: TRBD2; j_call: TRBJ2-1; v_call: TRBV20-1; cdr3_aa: CSARDEGRGQFF; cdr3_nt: TGCAGTGCTAGAGATGAGGGGAGGGGGCAGTTCTTC
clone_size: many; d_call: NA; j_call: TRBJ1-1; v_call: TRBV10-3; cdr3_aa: CAISGRGPGEAFF; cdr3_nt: TGTGCCATCAGTGGAAGGGGACCGGGGGAAGCTTTCTTT
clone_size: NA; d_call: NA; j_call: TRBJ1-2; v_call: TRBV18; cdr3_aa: CASSPLERGDTF; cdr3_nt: TGTGCCAGCTCACCCCTGGAGAGGGGCGACACCTTC
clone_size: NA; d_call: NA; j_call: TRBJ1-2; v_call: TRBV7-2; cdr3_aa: CASSLGTLREGWYGYTF; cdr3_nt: TGTGCCAGCAGCTTAGGCACCCTCCGGGAGGGTTGGTATGGCTACACCTTC
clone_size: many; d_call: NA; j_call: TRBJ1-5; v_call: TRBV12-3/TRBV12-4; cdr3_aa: CASSHNRDQPQHF; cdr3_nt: TGTGCCAGCAGTCACAACAGGGATCAGCCCCAGCATTTT
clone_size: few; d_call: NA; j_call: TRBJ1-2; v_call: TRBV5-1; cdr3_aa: CASSLVRGLNYGYTF; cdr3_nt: TGCGCCAGCAGCTTGGTGAGGGGCCTTAACTATGGCTACACCTTC
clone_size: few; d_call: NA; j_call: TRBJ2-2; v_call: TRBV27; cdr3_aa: CASSLWSGWELFF; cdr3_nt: TGTGCCAGCAGTTTATGGTCAGGGTGGGAGCTGTTTTTT
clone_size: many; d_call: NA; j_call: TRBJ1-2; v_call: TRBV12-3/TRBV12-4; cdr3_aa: CASSSYGGYTF; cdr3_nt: TGTGCCAGCAGTTCATACGGCGGCTACACCTTC
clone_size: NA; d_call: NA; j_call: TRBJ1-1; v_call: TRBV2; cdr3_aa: CASTIDTEAFF; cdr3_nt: TGTGCCAGCACAATTGACACTGAAGCTTTCTTT
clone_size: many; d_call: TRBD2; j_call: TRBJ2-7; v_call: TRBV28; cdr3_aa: CASSPARGGGYEQYF; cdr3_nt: TGTGCCAGCAGTCCAGCCCGGGGGGGGGGCTACGAGCAGTACTTC
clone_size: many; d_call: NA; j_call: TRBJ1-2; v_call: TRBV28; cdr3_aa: CASSLPQGMGYGYTF; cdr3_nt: TGTGCCAGCAGTCTCCCCCAGGGAATGGGATATGGCTACACCTTC
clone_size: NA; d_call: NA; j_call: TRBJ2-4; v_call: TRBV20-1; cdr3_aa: CSAPDSLAKNIQYF; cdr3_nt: TGCAGTGCTCCCGACTCCCTAGCCAAAAACATTCAGTACTTC
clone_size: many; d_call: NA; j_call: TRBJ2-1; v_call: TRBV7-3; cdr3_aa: CASSLKTEYNEQFF; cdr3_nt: TGTGCCAGCAGCTTAAAGACGGAATACAATGAGCAGTTCTTC
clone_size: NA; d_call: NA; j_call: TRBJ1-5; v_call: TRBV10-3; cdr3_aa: CAISRGDQPQHF; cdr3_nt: TGTGCCATCAGTCGGGGAGATCAGCCCCAGCATTTT
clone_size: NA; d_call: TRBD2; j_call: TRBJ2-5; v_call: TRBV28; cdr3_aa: CASRLAGMTQYF; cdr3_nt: TGTGCCAGCAGACTAGCGGGAATGACCCAGTACTTC
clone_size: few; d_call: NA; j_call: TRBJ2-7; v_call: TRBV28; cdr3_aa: CASSLTLEASYEQYF; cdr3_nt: TGTGCCAGCAGCCTGACACTAGAAGCGTCCTACGAGCAGTACTTC
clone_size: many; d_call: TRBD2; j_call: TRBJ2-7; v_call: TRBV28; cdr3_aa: CASSPPGGSSGRASEQYF; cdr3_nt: TGTGCCAGCAGTCCACCCGGGGGAAGCAGCGGGAGGGCGAGCGAGCAGTACTTC
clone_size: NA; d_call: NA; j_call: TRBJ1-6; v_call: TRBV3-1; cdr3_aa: CASSQGGAGVLHF; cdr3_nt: TGTGCCAGCAGCCAGGGGGGGGCCGGAGTCCTCCACTTT
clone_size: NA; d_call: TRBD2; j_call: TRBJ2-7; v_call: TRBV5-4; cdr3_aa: CASSYGLAGVAVHEQYF; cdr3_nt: TGTGCCAGCAGCTACGGACTAGCGGGAGTAGCAGTGCACGAGCAGTACTTC
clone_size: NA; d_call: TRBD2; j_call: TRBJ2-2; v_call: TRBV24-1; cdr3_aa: CATSDPGLADNTGELFF; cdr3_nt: TGTGCCACCAGTGATCCCGGACTAGCGGATAACACCGGGGAGCTGTTTTTT
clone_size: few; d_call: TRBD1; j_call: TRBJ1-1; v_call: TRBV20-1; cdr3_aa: CSAYNNDRAVRTEAFF; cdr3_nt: TGCAGTGCTTACAATAACGACAGGGCGGTGAGAACTGAAGCTTTCTTT
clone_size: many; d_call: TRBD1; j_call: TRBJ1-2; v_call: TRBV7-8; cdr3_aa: CASSRDSTEYGYTF; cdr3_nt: TGTGCCAGCAGCCGGGACAGTACCGAGTATGGCTACACCTTC
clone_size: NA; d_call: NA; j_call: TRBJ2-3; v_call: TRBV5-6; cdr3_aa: CASSLWGGGIWTQYF; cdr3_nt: TGTGCCAGCAGCTTGTGGGGTGGGGGAATTTGGACGCAGTATTTT
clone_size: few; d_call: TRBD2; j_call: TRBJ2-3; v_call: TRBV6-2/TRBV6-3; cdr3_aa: CATARTSGTDTQYF; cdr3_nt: TGTGCCACCGCGCGGACTAGCGGCACAGATACGCAGTATTTT
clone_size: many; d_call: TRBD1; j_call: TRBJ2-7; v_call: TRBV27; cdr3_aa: CASSLYSGGLFEQYF; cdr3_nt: TGTGCCAGCAGTTTATATTCAGGGGGCTTATTCGAGCAGTACTTC